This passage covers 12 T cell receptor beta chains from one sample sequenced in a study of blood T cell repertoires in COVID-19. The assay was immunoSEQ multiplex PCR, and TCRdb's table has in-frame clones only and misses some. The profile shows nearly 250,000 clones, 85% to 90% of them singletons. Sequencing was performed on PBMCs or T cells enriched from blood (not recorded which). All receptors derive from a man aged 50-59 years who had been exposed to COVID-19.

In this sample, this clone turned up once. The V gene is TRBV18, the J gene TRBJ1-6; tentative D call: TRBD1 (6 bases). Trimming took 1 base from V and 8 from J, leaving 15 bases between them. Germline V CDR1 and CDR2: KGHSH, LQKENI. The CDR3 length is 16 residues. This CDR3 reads CASSPLIQGMDSPLHF. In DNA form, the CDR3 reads TGTGCCAGCTCACCACTAATACAGGGTATGGATTCACCCCTCCACTTT.

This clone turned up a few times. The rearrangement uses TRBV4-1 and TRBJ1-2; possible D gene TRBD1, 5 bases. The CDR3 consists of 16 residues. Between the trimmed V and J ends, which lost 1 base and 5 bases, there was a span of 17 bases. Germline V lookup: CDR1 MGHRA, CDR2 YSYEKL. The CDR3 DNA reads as TGCGCCAGCAGCCAAGGTTTGACAGCCGACGAATATGGCTACACCTTC. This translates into CASSQGLTADEYGYTF.

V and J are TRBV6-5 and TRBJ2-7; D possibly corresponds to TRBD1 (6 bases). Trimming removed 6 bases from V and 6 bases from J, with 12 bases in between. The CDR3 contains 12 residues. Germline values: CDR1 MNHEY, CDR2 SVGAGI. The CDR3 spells CASSTTGSEQYV. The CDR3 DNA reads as TGTGCCAGCAGCACTACAGGGTCCGAGCAGTACGTC.

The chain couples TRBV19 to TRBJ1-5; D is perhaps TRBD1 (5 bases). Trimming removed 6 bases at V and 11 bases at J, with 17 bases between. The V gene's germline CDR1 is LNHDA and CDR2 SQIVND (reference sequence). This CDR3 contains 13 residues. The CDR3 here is CASRKTLGETQHF. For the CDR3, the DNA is TGTGCCAGTAGGAAAACTTTAGGGGAAACCCAGCATTTT.

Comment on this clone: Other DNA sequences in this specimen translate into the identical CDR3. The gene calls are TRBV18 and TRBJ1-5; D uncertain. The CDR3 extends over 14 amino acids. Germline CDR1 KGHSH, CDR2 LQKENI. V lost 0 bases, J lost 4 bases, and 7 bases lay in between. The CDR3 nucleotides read TGTGCCAGCTCACCACCGGGCGGGAATCAGCCCCAGCATTTT. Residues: CASSPPGGNQPQHF.

Here the CDR3 reads CAWSTGLSNGYTF. As DNA, the CDR3 is TGTGCCTGGAGTACGGGACTGAGTAATGGCTACACCTTC. V is TRBV30 and J is TRBJ1-2; D is perhaps TRBD1 (5 bases). V lost 2 bases and J 6 bases, leaving 13 bases between the germline ends. The CDR3 length is 13 residues. Per the germline V gene, CDR1 is GTSNPN and CDR2 is SVGIG (reference sequence).

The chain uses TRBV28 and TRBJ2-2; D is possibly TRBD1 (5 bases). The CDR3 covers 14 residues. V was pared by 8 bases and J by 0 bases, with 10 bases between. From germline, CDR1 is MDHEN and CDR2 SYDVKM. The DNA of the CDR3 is TGTGCCAGCTCCAGGGTCTCGAACACCGGGGAGCTGTTTTTT. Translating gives CASSRVSNTGELFF.

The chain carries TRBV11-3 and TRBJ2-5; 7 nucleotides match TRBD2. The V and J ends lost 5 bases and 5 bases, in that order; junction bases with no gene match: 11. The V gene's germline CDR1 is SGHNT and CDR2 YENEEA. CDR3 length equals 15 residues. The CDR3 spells CASSPGGTSDETQYF. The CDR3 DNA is TGTGCCAGCAGCCCCGGGGGGACGTCAGATGAGACCCAGTACTTC.

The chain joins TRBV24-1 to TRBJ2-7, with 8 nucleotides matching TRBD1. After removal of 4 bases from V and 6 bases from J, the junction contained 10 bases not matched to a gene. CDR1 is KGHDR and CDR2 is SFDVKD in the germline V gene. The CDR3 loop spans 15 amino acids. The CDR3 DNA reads TGTGCCACCAGTGAAAGGTCGGACAGGGTAGCCGAGCAGTACTTC. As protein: CATSERSDRVAEQYF.

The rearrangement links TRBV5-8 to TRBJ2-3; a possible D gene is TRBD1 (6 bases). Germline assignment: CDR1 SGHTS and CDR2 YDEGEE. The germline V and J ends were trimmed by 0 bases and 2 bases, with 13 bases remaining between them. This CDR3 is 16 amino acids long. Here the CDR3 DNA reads TGTGCCAGCAGCTTGGAACAGGGAGCACACACAGATACGCAGTATTTT. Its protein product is CASSLEQGAHTDTQYF.

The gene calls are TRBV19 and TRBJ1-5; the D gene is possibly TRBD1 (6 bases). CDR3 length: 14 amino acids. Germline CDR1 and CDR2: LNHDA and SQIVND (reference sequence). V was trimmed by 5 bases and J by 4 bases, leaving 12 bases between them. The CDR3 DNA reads TGTGCCAGTAGTGTCCGGGACACTAATCAGCCCCAGCATTTT. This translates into CASSVRDTNQPQHF.

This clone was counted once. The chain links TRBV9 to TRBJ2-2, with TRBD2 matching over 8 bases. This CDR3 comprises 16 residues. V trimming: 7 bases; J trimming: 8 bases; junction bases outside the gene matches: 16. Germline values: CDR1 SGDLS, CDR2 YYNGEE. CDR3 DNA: TGTGCCAGCGCTCAGGAGGGTAGGGGGACTAGTGGGGAGCTGTTTTTT. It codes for CASAQEGRGTSGELFF. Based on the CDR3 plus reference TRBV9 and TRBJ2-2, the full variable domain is DSGVTQTPKHLITATGQRVTLRCSPRSGDLSVYWYQQSLDQGLQFLIQYYNGEERAKGNILERFSAQQFPDLHSELNLSSLELGDSALYFCASAQEGRGTSGELFFGEGSRLTVL.